What follows is one T cell receptor beta chain and its context. The data originate from a study of blood T cells in healthy people across ages. Study at large: With template switching, about one barcoded beta molecule was captured per two T cells.

A J-beta primer mix and a sample-barcoded 5' primer were used in a second PCR of roughly 6 to 11 cycles. A template-switch adaptor containing 12 random nucleotides labeled each cDNA molecule. TCRdb reprocessed the 5' RACE reads via MiXCR and lists one record per CDR3 protein. The sample has under 2 million distinct CDR3 sequences; roughly a third are singletons. Unmatched junction bases numbered 6, after V lost 4 bases and J lost 7 bases. The V gene's germline CDR1 is SEHNR and CDR2 FQNEAQ (reference sequence). The length of the CDR3 is 16 residues. The receptor's source is a woman aged 30 to 39 in good health. The V gene is TRBV7-9, the J gene TRBJ2-1; the match to TRBD2 covers 14 bases. Sequencing used blood. CDR3 nucleotide sequence: TGTGCCAGCAGCTCTCCCGGGACTAGCGGGAGTAATGAGCAGTTCTTC. Translation: CASSSPGTSGSNEQFF.